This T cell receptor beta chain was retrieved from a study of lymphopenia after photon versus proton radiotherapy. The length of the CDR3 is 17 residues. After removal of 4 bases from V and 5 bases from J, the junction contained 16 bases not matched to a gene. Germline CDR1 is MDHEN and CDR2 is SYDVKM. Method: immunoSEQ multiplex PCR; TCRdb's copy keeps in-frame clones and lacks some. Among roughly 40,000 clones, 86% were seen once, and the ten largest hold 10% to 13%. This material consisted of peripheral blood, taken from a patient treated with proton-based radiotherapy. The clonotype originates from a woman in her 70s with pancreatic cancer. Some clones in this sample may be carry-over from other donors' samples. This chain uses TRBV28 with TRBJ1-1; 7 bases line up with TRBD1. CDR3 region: CASSSGTELTPRTEAFF. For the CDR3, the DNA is TGTGCCAGCAGTTCCGGGACAGAGCTCACCCCGAGGACTGAAGCTTTCTTT.